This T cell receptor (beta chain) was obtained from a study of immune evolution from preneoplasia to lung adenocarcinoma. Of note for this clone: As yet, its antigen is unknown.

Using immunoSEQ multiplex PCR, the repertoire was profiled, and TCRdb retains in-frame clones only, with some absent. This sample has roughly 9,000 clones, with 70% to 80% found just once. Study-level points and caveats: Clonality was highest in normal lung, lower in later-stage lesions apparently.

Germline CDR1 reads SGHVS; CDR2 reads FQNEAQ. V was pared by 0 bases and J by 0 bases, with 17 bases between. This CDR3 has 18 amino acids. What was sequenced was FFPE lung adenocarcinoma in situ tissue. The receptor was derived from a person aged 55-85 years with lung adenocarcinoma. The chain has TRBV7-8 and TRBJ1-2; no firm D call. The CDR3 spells CASSLATLRAGANYGYTF. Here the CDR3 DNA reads TGTGCCAGCAGCTTAGCAACCCTGCGGGCCGGAGCTAACTATGGCTACACCTTC. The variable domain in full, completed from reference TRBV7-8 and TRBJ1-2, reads GAGVSQSPRYKVAKRGQDVALRCDPISGHVSLFWYQQALGQGPEFLTYFQNEAQLDKSGLPSDRFFAERPEGSVSTLKIQRTQQEDSAVYLCASSLATLRAGANYGYTFGSGTRLTVV.